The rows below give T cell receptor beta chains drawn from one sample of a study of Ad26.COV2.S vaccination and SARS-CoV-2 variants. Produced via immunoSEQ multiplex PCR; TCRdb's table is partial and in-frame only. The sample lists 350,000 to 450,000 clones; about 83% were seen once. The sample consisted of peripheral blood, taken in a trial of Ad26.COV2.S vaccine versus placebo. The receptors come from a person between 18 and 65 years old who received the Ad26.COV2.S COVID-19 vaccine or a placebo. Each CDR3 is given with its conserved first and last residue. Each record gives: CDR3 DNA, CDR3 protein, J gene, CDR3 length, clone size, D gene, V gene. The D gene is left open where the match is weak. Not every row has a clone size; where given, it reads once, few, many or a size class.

CDR3 DNA: TGTGCCACCAGTGATTCTCCAGGATACGCGCAGTACTTC
CDR3 protein: CATSDSPGYAQYF
J gene: TRBJ2-7
CDR3 length: 13
clone size: -
D gene: -
V gene: TRBV24-1

CDR3 DNA: TGTGCCAGCAGTTTCCTCGGCGGGAGATTCAACGAGCAGTACTTC
CDR3 protein: CASSFLGGRFNEQYF
J gene: TRBJ2-7
CDR3 length: 15
clone size: -
D gene: TRBD2
V gene: TRBV6-5

CDR3 DNA: TGTGCCAGCTCACGCCAACCAGGGGGCGCAGGGGAGCTGTTTTTT
CDR3 protein: CASSRQPGGAGELFF
J gene: TRBJ2-2
CDR3 length: 15
clone size: -
D gene: TRBD1
V gene: TRBV18

CDR3 DNA: TGCGCCAGCAGCCCCCAAACAGGGGTTGGAAACACCATATATTTT
CDR3 protein: CASSPQTGVGNTIYF
J gene: TRBJ1-3
CDR3 length: 15
clone size: -
D gene: TRBD1
V gene: TRBV4-1

CDR3 DNA: TGTGTCAGCAGTTACGAGGGACTCAGCTCCTACAATGAGCAGTTCTTC
CDR3 protein: CVSSYEGLSSYNEQFF
J gene: TRBJ2-1
CDR3 length: 16
clone size: -
D gene: -
V gene: TRBV6-5

CDR3 DNA: TGTGCCAGCAGCTTGACGGCAGGGAGCTATGGCTACACCTTC
CDR3 protein: CASSLTAGSYGYTF
J gene: TRBJ1-2
CDR3 length: 14
clone size: -
D gene: -
V gene: TRBV5-4

CDR3 DNA: TGCGCCAGCAGCCTCCTGGGGCTGGCTAATGAAAAACTGTTTTTT
CDR3 protein: CASSLLGLANEKLFF
J gene: TRBJ1-4
CDR3 length: 15
clone size: -
D gene: -
V gene: TRBV4-3

CDR3 DNA: TGCGCCAGCAGCCAAGGAACCCCCGGGACAGGGGTCCTTTATAATTCACCCCTCCACTTT
CDR3 protein: CASSQGTPGTGVLYNSPLHF
J gene: TRBJ1-6
CDR3 length: 20
clone size: once
D gene: TRBD1
V gene: TRBV4-1

CDR3 DNA: TGTGCCAGCAGCTCCTCGGCCGGTAAGAACTATGGCTACACCTTC
CDR3 protein: CASSSSAGKNYGYTF
J gene: TRBJ1-2
CDR3 length: 15
clone size: -
D gene: -
V gene: TRBV7-9

CDR3 DNA: TGTGCCAGCAGTTGGGGACCACAAGAGACCCAGTACTTC
CDR3 protein: CASSWGPQETQYF
J gene: TRBJ2-5
CDR3 length: 13
clone size: -
D gene: -
V gene: TRBV6-6

CDR3 DNA: TGCGCCAGCAGCCAAACAACAGAACAAGAGACCCAGTACTTC
CDR3 protein: CASSQTTEQETQYF
J gene: TRBJ2-5
CDR3 length: 14
clone size: -
D gene: -
V gene: TRBV4-1

CDR3 DNA: TGCGCCAGCAGCTTCGGACAGAATCTGCGGAATGAGCAGTTCTTC
CDR3 protein: CASSFGQNLRNEQFF
J gene: TRBJ2-1
CDR3 length: 15
clone size: -
D gene: -
V gene: TRBV5-1

CDR3 DNA: TGTGCCAGCAGCATCGGCCCCCCGGCGGGAGAGACCCAGTACTTC
CDR3 protein: CASSIGPPAGETQYF
J gene: TRBJ2-5
CDR3 length: 15
clone size: -
D gene: -
V gene: TRBV7-2

CDR3 DNA: TGTGCCAGCAGCGTAGTGGAAGGGGGCACAGATACGCAGTATTTT
CDR3 protein: CASSVVEGGTDTQYF
J gene: TRBJ2-3
CDR3 length: 15
clone size: -
D gene: -
V gene: TRBV9

CDR3 DNA: TGCGCCAGCAGCCAAGATAAACGGGGAAATAACTACGAGCAGTACTTC
CDR3 protein: CASSQDKRGNNYEQYF
J gene: TRBJ2-7
CDR3 length: 16
clone size: few
D gene: -
V gene: TRBV4-1

CDR3 DNA: TGTGCCAGCAGTTGGATGGGTGGGCATGAAGCTTTCTTT
CDR3 protein: CASSWMGGHEAFF
J gene: TRBJ1-1
CDR3 length: 13
clone size: -
D gene: -
V gene: TRBV12-3/TRBV12-4

CDR3 DNA: TGTGCCAGCAGCCAAGATCCCAGGGCGACTAATGAAAAACTGTTTTTT
CDR3 protein: CASSQDPRATNEKLFF
J gene: TRBJ1-4
CDR3 length: 16
clone size: -
D gene: -
V gene: TRBV3-1/TRBV3-2

CDR3 DNA: TGTGCCAGCAGCTTAGCGCAGCTCACCAATCAGCCCCAGCATTTT
CDR3 protein: CASSLAQLTNQPQHF
J gene: TRBJ1-5
CDR3 length: 15
clone size: -
D gene: -
V gene: TRBV7-2

CDR3 DNA: TGTGCCAGCAGCTTACTGGGCCCTTCTAATGAGCAGTTCTTC
CDR3 protein: CASSLLGPSNEQFF
J gene: TRBJ2-1
CDR3 length: 14
clone size: -
D gene: -
V gene: TRBV2

CDR3 DNA: TGTGCCAGCAGTTCAGGGACTAGGGCATACAATGAGCAGTTCTTC
CDR3 protein: CASSSGTRAYNEQFF
J gene: TRBJ2-1
CDR3 length: 15
clone size: -
D gene: TRBD2
V gene: TRBV6-2/TRBV6-3

CDR3 DNA: TGTGCCATCCGGGACAAACAAGATCAGCCCCAGCATTTT
CDR3 protein: CAIRDKQDQPQHF
J gene: TRBJ1-5
CDR3 length: 13
clone size: -
D gene: -
V gene: TRBV10-3

CDR3 DNA: TGTGCCATTAGAGAAGTTTCCTACAATGAGCAGTTCTTC
CDR3 protein: CAIREVSYNEQFF
J gene: TRBJ2-1
CDR3 length: 13
clone size: -
D gene: -
V gene: TRBV7-9

CDR3 DNA: TGTGCCAGCAGTCACGGGACGGTCAATCAGCCCCAGCATTTT
CDR3 protein: CASSHGTVNQPQHF
J gene: TRBJ1-5
CDR3 length: 14
clone size: -
D gene: -
V gene: TRBV7-2

CDR3 DNA: TGTGCCAGCTCAAGCGATAGATACCAACCCTCCTACGAGCAGTACTTC
CDR3 protein: CASSSDRYQPSYEQYF
J gene: TRBJ2-7
CDR3 length: 16
clone size: once
D gene: -
V gene: TRBV2

CDR3 DNA: TGTGCCAGCAGCGGTCAGGGGGGACGTTGGCCCCAGCATTTT
CDR3 protein: CASSGQGGRWPQHF
J gene: TRBJ1-5
CDR3 length: 14
clone size: -
D gene: TRBD1
V gene: TRBV9

CDR3 DNA: TGTGCCAGCAGCAAAGAGGGAGTGAACGAGGATTCACCCCTCCACTTT
CDR3 protein: CASSKEGVNEDSPLHF
J gene: TRBJ1-6
CDR3 length: 16
clone size: -
D gene: -
V gene: TRBV21-1

CDR3 DNA: TGTGCCAGCAGTTACTCGGGGACAGATCAGTACTTC
CDR3 protein: CASSYSGTDQYF
J gene: TRBJ2-7
CDR3 length: 12
clone size: -
D gene: TRBD1
V gene: TRBV6-2/TRBV6-3

CDR3 DNA: TGCAGCGTTGGGGGGAGCTCTGGAAACACCATATATTTT
CDR3 protein: CSVGGSSGNTIYF
J gene: TRBJ1-3
CDR3 length: 13
clone size: -
D gene: -
V gene: TRBV29-1

CDR3 DNA: TGTGCCAGCAGCTTAGCGTTTCAGGGACAGGAGACCCAGTACTTC
CDR3 protein: CASSLAFQGQETQYF
J gene: TRBJ2-5
CDR3 length: 15
clone size: -
D gene: TRBD1
V gene: TRBV7-2

CDR3 DNA: TGTGCCAGCAGTTACTCGGGCCGACACTATGGCTACACCTTC
CDR3 protein: CASSYSGRHYGYTF
J gene: TRBJ1-2
CDR3 length: 14
clone size: -
D gene: -
V gene: TRBV6-5

CDR3 DNA: TGTGCCAGCACCGGGACAGGGGAGACAGATACGCAGTATTTT
CDR3 protein: CASTGTGETDTQYF
J gene: TRBJ2-3
CDR3 length: 14
clone size: -
D gene: TRBD1
V gene: TRBV19

CDR3 DNA: TGTGCCAGCAGTACAGGACAGTTAGCCAAAAACATTCAGTACTTC
CDR3 protein: CASSTGQLAKNIQYF
J gene: TRBJ2-4
CDR3 length: 15
clone size: -
D gene: -
V gene: TRBV2

CDR3 DNA: TGTGCCAGTAGTATAGAAGGAATCAGCGAGCAGTACTTC
CDR3 protein: CASSIEGISEQYF
J gene: TRBJ2-7
CDR3 length: 13
clone size: -
D gene: -
V gene: TRBV19

CDR3 DNA: TGTGCCAGCAGCTTGGGGGACAGTTATCAGCCCCAGCATTTT
CDR3 protein: CASSLGDSYQPQHF
J gene: TRBJ1-5
CDR3 length: 14
clone size: once
D gene: TRBD1
V gene: TRBV7-9

CDR3 DNA: TGCGCCAGCAGCTTGGGGACGTACGCTAACTATGGCTACACCTTC
CDR3 protein: CASSLGTYANYGYTF
J gene: TRBJ1-2
CDR3 length: 15
clone size: -
D gene: -
V gene: TRBV5-1

CDR3 DNA: TGTGCCAGCAGTTTAGCGGGGGGGCCGATGGAGACCCAGTACTTC
CDR3 protein: CASSLAGGPMETQYF
J gene: TRBJ2-5
CDR3 length: 15
clone size: -
D gene: TRBD2
V gene: TRBV6-5

CDR3 DNA: TGTGCCAGCAGCTCCACTGGTCGGGGGGAGACCCAGTACTTC
CDR3 protein: CASSSTGRGETQYF
J gene: TRBJ2-5
CDR3 length: 14
clone size: -
D gene: -
V gene: TRBV4-2

CDR3 DNA: TGCGCCAGCGGTTTGGGGTCCCGAATGAACACTGAAGCTTTCTTT
CDR3 protein: CASGLGSRMNTEAFF
J gene: TRBJ1-1
CDR3 length: 15
clone size: -
D gene: -
V gene: TRBV5-1

CDR3 DNA: TGTGCCAGCAGTGAGACCGAATTAAAGCAGTACTTC
CDR3 protein: CASSETELKQYF
J gene: TRBJ2-7
CDR3 length: 12
clone size: -
D gene: -
V gene: TRBV2

CDR3 DNA: TGTGCCAGCAGCTTAACAGGACAGGAGTTTGAAAAACTGTTTTTT
CDR3 protein: CASSLTGQEFEKLFF
J gene: TRBJ1-4
CDR3 length: 15
clone size: few
D gene: TRBD1
V gene: TRBV7-9

CDR3 DNA: TGCGCCAGCAGCTTGGGAGGAGGTACCACAGATACGCAGTATTTT
CDR3 protein: CASSLGGGTTDTQYF
J gene: TRBJ2-3
CDR3 length: 15
clone size: -
D gene: -
V gene: TRBV5-1

CDR3 DNA: TGTGCCAGTAGTCTATCGACGGGAGGGATCTACGAGCAGTACTTC
CDR3 protein: CASSLSTGGIYEQYF
J gene: TRBJ2-7
CDR3 length: 15
clone size: once
D gene: TRBD2
V gene: TRBV19

CDR3 DNA: TGTGCCAGCAGGACAGGGACTGGAAACACCATATATTTT
CDR3 protein: CASRTGTGNTIYF
J gene: TRBJ1-3
CDR3 length: 13
clone size: few
D gene: TRBD1
V gene: TRBV6-6

CDR3 DNA: TGTGCCAGCAGTTTATCGGTGAATCAGCCCCAGCATTTT
CDR3 protein: CASSLSVNQPQHF
J gene: TRBJ1-5
CDR3 length: 13
clone size: -
D gene: -
V gene: TRBV27

CDR3 DNA: TGTGCCAGCAGCGTAGAGCAAGAGGTTAAGTGGCGGGGGCTCTACAATGAGCAGTTCTTC
CDR3 protein: CASSVEQEVKWRGLYNEQFF
J gene: TRBJ2-1
CDR3 length: 20
clone size: -
D gene: -
V gene: TRBV9

CDR3 DNA: TGTGCCAGCAGCCAGTTAGCCGGGGAAAACTATGGCTACACCTTC
CDR3 protein: CASSQLAGENYGYTF
J gene: TRBJ1-2
CDR3 length: 15
clone size: -
D gene: -
V gene: TRBV7-9

CDR3 DNA: TGTGCCAGCCGCCAGGGGCTGCGTGACACTGAAGCTTTCTTT
CDR3 protein: CASRQGLRDTEAFF
J gene: TRBJ1-1
CDR3 length: 14
clone size: few
D gene: -
V gene: TRBV27

CDR3 DNA: TGTGCCAGCAGCGCCATGGGTATCTATGGCTACACCTTC
CDR3 protein: CASSAMGIYGYTF
J gene: TRBJ1-2
CDR3 length: 13
clone size: -
D gene: -
V gene: TRBV3-1/TRBV3-2

CDR3 DNA: TGCGCCAGCAGCCTAACCAGCGGGGGAGGCACAGATACGCAGTATTTT
CDR3 protein: CASSLTSGGGTDTQYF
J gene: TRBJ2-3
CDR3 length: 16
clone size: once
D gene: TRBD2
V gene: TRBV4-3

CDR3 DNA: TGTGCCAGCAGCTCCACCCGGACAGGGGGTAGAGAGACCCAGTACTTC
CDR3 protein: CASSSTRTGGRETQYF
J gene: TRBJ2-5
CDR3 length: 16
clone size: -
D gene: TRBD1
V gene: TRBV5-6

CDR3 DNA: TGCGCCAGCAGCTGGAGTCCTAATGAAAAACTGTTTTTT
CDR3 protein: CASSWSPNEKLFF
J gene: TRBJ1-4
CDR3 length: 13
clone size: -
D gene: -
V gene: TRBV5-1

CDR3 DNA: TGTGCCAGTAGCCATGTACAGGGTCCCTACAATGAGCAGTTCTTC
CDR3 protein: CASSHVQGPYNEQFF
J gene: TRBJ2-1
CDR3 length: 15
clone size: -
D gene: -
V gene: TRBV19

CDR3 DNA: TGTGCCAGCAGTACCCCCCGGGTAGCGGGGTACAATGAGCAGTTCTTC
CDR3 protein: CASSTPRVAGYNEQFF
J gene: TRBJ2-1
CDR3 length: 16
clone size: -
D gene: TRBD2
V gene: TRBV6-6

CDR3 DNA: TGTGCCAGCAGTTTAGATAGTAACTATGGCTACACCTTC
CDR3 protein: CASSLDSNYGYTF
J gene: TRBJ1-2
CDR3 length: 13
clone size: -
D gene: -
V gene: TRBV12-3/TRBV12-4

CDR3 DNA: TGTGCCAGCAGTACGACAGGGGCGCCTGACTACGAGCAGTACTTC
CDR3 protein: CASSTTGAPDYEQYF
J gene: TRBJ2-7
CDR3 length: 15
clone size: -
D gene: TRBD1
V gene: TRBV27

CDR3 DNA: TGTGCCAGCAGCTTGGATGGACACTACGAGCAGTACTTC
CDR3 protein: CASSLDGHYEQYF
J gene: TRBJ2-7
CDR3 length: 13
clone size: once
D gene: -
V gene: TRBV5-6

CDR3 DNA: TGTGCCAGCAGCTTCCTCCTCGGCGAGCAGTACTTC
CDR3 protein: CASSFLLGEQYF
J gene: TRBJ2-7
CDR3 length: 12
clone size: -
D gene: -
V gene: TRBV11-3

CDR3 DNA: TGTGCCAGTCGACTAGCGGAGAACACCGGGGAGCTGTTTTTT
CDR3 protein: CASRLAENTGELFF
J gene: TRBJ2-2
CDR3 length: 14
clone size: -
D gene: TRBD2
V gene: TRBV7-3

CDR3 DNA: TGTGCCAGCAGCCCCCAGGGACTCGCGCGCTTTTCACTGGCTTTCTTT
CDR3 protein: CASSPQGLARFSLAFF
J gene: TRBJ1-1
CDR3 length: 16
clone size: -
D gene: -
V gene: TRBV11-3